This entry lists 28 T cell receptor beta chains sequenced from one sample in a study of cytomegalovirus exposure and HLA in healthy donors. Repertoires were generated with immunoSEQ multiplex PCR, while TCRdb's copy carries only in-frame clones and drops some. The repertoire consists of 150,000 to 200,000 clones, with approximately 87% occurring once and the leading ten covering approximately 1.5%. The sample comprised PBMCs. The receptors shown here come from a young woman in good health and CMV-seronegative.

V and J are TRBV19 and TRBJ2-2; D ambiguous. In germline, CDR1 is LNHDA, CDR2 SQIVND (reference sequence). V shed 2 bases and J shed 1 base, with 5 bases lying between them. This CDR3 is 14 amino acids long. The CDR3 reads CASSISGNTGELFF. In nucleotides, the CDR3 is TGTGCCAGTAGTATATCGGGGAACACCGGGGAGCTGTTTTTT.

This chain links TRBV10-3 with TRBJ2-1; TRBD1 matches 9 bases. The CDR3 extends over 20 amino acids. The germline V gene encodes CDR1 ENHRY and CDR2 SYGVKD. The V gene end was trimmed by 0 bases and the J gene end by 3 bases; junction bases not matched to a gene: 15. In nucleotides, the CDR3 is TGTGCCATCAGTGAGTCGGTTGACCGGGACAGGGCAACTTTCTACAATGAGCAGTTCTTC. Its translation is CAISESVDRDRATFYNEQFF.

The CDR3, as DNA: TGTGCCAGCAGCCACGCCGGCAGGGGTAGCAATCAGCCCCAGCATTTT. This translates into CASSHAGRGSNQPQHF. The V gene is TRBV6-6, the J gene TRBJ1-5; TRBD1 is a possible D gene (6 bases). This CDR3 has 16 amino acids. Trimming removed 6 bases at V and 0 bases at J, with 15 bases between. Germline assignment: CDR1 MNHNY and CDR2 SVGAGI (reference sequence).

CDR3 in amino acids: CASSFPGSETQYF. CDR3 nucleotides: TGTGCCAGCAGCTTTCCGGGATCGGAGACCCAGTACTTC. The chain recombines TRBV7-9 with TRBJ2-5; possible D gene TRBD2, 5 bases. CDR3 length equals 13 residues. CDR1 SEHNR and CDR2 FQNEAQ come from the germline V gene (reference sequence). Trimming removed 3 bases at V and 5 bases at J, with 10 bases between.

V gene TRBV7-9 combines with J gene TRBJ2-7; possible D gene TRBD1, 5 bases. This CDR3 is 13 amino acids long. Between the trimmed V and J ends, which lost 8 bases and 4 bases, there was a span of 15 bases. The germline V gene encodes CDR1 SEHNR and CDR2 FQNEAQ (reference sequence). Here the CDR3 reads CASHKWPGYEQYF. The CDR3, as DNA: TGTGCCAGCCATAAATGGCCAGGGTACGAGCAGTACTTC.

The genes are TRBV11-2 and TRBJ1-1; perhaps TRBD1 as D (6 bases). V was trimmed by 8 bases and J by 4 bases, leaving 17 bases between them. The V gene's germline CDR1 is SGHAT and CDR2 FQNNGV. The CDR3 spans 14 residues. CDR3 DNA sequence: TGTGCCAGCTTTAAGACAGGTCGATTCACTGAAGCTTTCTTT. This sequence encodes CASFKTGRFTEAFF.

The CDR3 spells CASSLGQGVNQPQHF. CDR3 sequence (DNA): TGCGCCAGCAGCCTCGGACAGGGTGTCAACCAGCCCCAGCATTTT. The chain carries TRBV4-1 and TRBJ1-5, with 8 bases identical to TRBD1. V gave up 4 bases and J gave up 7 bases; unmatched junction bases: 9. The V gene's germline CDR1 is MGHRA and CDR2 YSYEKL. The CDR3 extends over 15 amino acids.

The chain uses TRBV6-1 and TRBJ2-4, with 9 nucleotides matching TRBD1. The CDR3 loop spans 12 amino acids. The V segment lost 6 bases and the J segment 13 bases; nucleotides outside the gene matches: 7. The germline V gene has CDR1 MNHNS and CDR2 SASEGT. CDR3 sequence reads: CASSLGQGSQYF. CDR3 bases: TGTGCCAGCAGCCTGGGACAGGGAAGCCAGTACTTC.

This chain links TRBV5-1 with TRBJ2-5; TRBD2 matches 7 bases. The CDR3 extends over 15 amino acids. The trim removed 4 bases at V and 5 bases at J, leaving 11 bases unmatched. The germline CDR1 and CDR2 sequences are SGHRS and YFSETQ. CDR3 in amino acids: CASSLHSGSLETQYF. Written as DNA, the CDR3 is TGCGCCAGCAGCCTCCATAGCGGGTCTTTGGAGACCCAGTACTTC.

This clone was picked up one time. V gene TRBV6-1 combines with J gene TRBJ2-7, with D possibly matching TRBD1 (5 bases). Germline CDR1 MNHNS, CDR2 SASEGT. Between the trimmed V and J ends, which lost 5 bases and 1 base, there was a span of 9 bases. The CDR3 is 13 amino acids. CDR3 sequence: CASSLDISYEQYF. The CDR3 nucleotides read TGTGCCAGCAGTTTGGACATTTCCTACGAGCAGTACTTC.

The V gene is TRBV5-1, the J gene TRBJ2-3, with D possibly matching TRBD2 (5 bases). Deletions cut 3 bases from V and 5 bases from J, with 16 bases between. Germline CDR1 and CDR2: SGHRS and YFSETQ. CDR3 length equals 15 residues. The CDR3 DNA sequence: TGCGCCAGCAGCTCCGACGGGAACGTGGAAGATACGCAGTATTTT. Encoded protein: CASSSDGNVEDTQYF.

This clone has just one count. The chain carries TRBV11-2 and TRBJ2-7; 9 bases are a match to TRBD1. V trimming: 2 bases; J trimming: 1 base; junction bases outside the gene matches: 6. CDR1 SGHAT and CDR2 FQNNGV come from the germline V gene. The CDR3 is 16 residues long. The CDR3 nucleotides are TGTGCCAGCAGCTTAATCCGGGACAGGGATTCCTACGAGCAGTACTTC. Its protein product is CASSLIRDRDSYEQYF.

This sequence joins TRBV6-1 and TRBJ2-5; 8 nucleotides agree with TRBD2. V was clipped by 7 bases and J by 1 base; unmatched bases: 8. Germline values: CDR1 MNHNS, CDR2 SASEGT. The CDR3 is made up of 15 amino acids. CDR3 sequence (DNA): TGTGCCAGCATCCCCGGGGGGGCCGGCCAAGAGACCCAGTACTTC. It specifies CASIPGGAGQETQYF.

The chain links TRBV7-2 to TRBJ2-5; TRBD1 aligns across 11 bases. Looked up from germline, CDR1 is SGHTA and CDR2 is FQGNSA. The CDR3 has 15 residues. Trimming removed 1 base from V and 5 bases from J; junction bases left unmatched: 3. Here the CDR3 DNA reads TGTGCCAGCAGCTTAGGGACAGGGGGCTGGGAGACCCAGTACTTC. Translating gives CASSLGTGGWETQYF.

The chain couples TRBV28 to TRBJ1-4; D is uncertain. V was pared by 3 bases and J by 5 bases, with 10 bases between. The CDR3 covers 14 residues. Germline V CDR1 and CDR2: MDHEN, SYDVKM. The CDR3 here is CASSFRSLNEKLFF. Here the CDR3 DNA reads TGTGCCAGCAGTTTCAGGTCGTTAAATGAAAAACTGTTTTTT. Full variable domain (remainder filled in from reference TRBV28 and TRBJ1-4): DVKVTQSSRYLVKRTGEKVFLECVQDMDHENMFWYRQDPGLGLRLIYFSYDVKMKEKGDIPEGYSVSREKKERFSLILESASTNQTSMYLCASSFRSLNEKLFFGSGTQLSVL.

The chain couples TRBV5-6 to TRBJ2-1, with a weak D call TRBD2 (7 bases). Trimming shortened V by 0 bases and J by 8 bases, and 21 bases separated the two germline ends. This CDR3 spans 17 amino acids. The germline gives CDR1 SGHDT, CDR2 YYEEEE. DNA for the CDR3: TGTGCCAGCAGCTTGGTGATGGGGGGGGGCCCCATAGATGAGCAGTTCTTC. Translated, it gives CASSLVMGGGPIDEQFF.

The chain couples TRBV2 to TRBJ1-4, with 9 positions matching TRBD1. This CDR3 contains 14 residues. The V segment lost 10 bases and the J segment 5 bases; nucleotides outside the gene matches: 8. CDR1 and CDR2 (germline): SNHLY, FYNNEI. The CDR3 reads CANRGQGTNEKLFF. CDR3 nucleotides: TGTGCCAACAGGGGGCAAGGAACCAATGAAAAACTGTTTTTT.

This rearrangement joins TRBV4-3 to TRBJ1-4, with 8 bases aligning to TRBD1. Germline V gene sequence: CDR1 LGHNA, CDR2 YSLEER. CDR3 length: 18 residues. The V segment lost 3 bases and the J segment 5 bases; nucleotides outside the gene matches: 14. This CDR3 reads CASSQGTGPLDRNEKLFF. The CDR3 DNA is TGCGCCAGCAGCCAGGGGACAGGCCCCCTTGACCGCAATGAAAAACTGTTTTTT.

The chain is built from TRBV7-2 and TRBJ2-1; 8 nucleotides align to TRBD2. The CDR3 has 16 amino acids. Looked up from germline, CDR1 is SGHTA and CDR2 is FQGNSA. The J segment lost 5 bases and the V segment lost 1 base, leaving 7 bases of the junction unmatched. CDR3 sequence (DNA): TGTGCCAGCAGCTTAGATGCGGGGGGATTTAACAATGAGCAGTTCTTC. Its translation: CASSLDAGGFNNEQFF.

The V gene is TRBV7-9, the J gene TRBJ2-3; no reliable D call. The V gene's germline CDR1 is SEHNR and CDR2 FQNEAQ (reference sequence). Between the trimmed V and J ends, which lost 5 bases and 0 bases, there was a span of 12 bases. The CDR3 loop spans 15 amino acids. The CDR3 here is CASSATTPSTDTQYF. The CDR3 DNA reads TGTGCCAGCAGCGCGACGACACCAAGCACAGATACGCAGTATTTT.

The chain carries TRBV4-1 and TRBJ1-4; perhaps TRBD1 as D (5 bases). This CDR3 is 15 amino acids long. V lost 1 base and J 5 bases, leaving 11 bases between the germline ends. Germline CDR1 reads MGHRA; CDR2 reads YSYEKL. CDR3 sequence: CASSQGVGGNEKLFF. The CDR3 nucleotides are TGCGCCAGCAGCCAAGGGGTGGGGGGGAATGAAAAACTGTTTTTT.

The chain employs TRBV2 and TRBJ2-7; TRBD1 agrees at 10 bases. Germline lookup yields CDR1 SNHLY and CDR2 FYNNEI. The CDR3 has 15 residues. The V segment lost 6 bases and the J segment 0 bases; nucleotides outside the gene matches: 5. The CDR3 region has the DNA TGTGCCAGCAGACGAGGACAGGGGGGCTCCTACGAGCAGTACTTC. This encodes CASRRGQGGSYEQYF.

This chain uses TRBV19 with TRBJ1-2; the D gene is possibly TRBD1 (6 bases). The V gene lost 1 base and the J gene lost 3 bases, with 15 bases spanning the gap. Germline V gene data show CDR1 as LNHDA and CDR2 as SQIVND (reference sequence). The CDR3 is made up of 16 amino acids. The CDR3 spells CASSIGGTPLDYGYTF. In DNA, the CDR3 is TGTGCCAGTAGTATAGGGGGGACACCCCTTGACTATGGCTACACCTTC.

The V call is TRBV5-1, the J call TRBJ2-2; 12 bases map to TRBD1. Germline CDR1 and CDR2: SGHRS and YFSETQ. Trimming removed 4 bases from V and 7 bases from J; junction bases left unmatched: 5. The CDR3 sequence is 15 residues long. CDR3: CASSPGTGGIGELFF. The DNA of the CDR3 is TGCGCCAGCAGCCCCGGGACAGGGGGCATCGGGGAGCTGTTTTTT.

This rearrangement joins TRBV27 to TRBJ2-1; the D gene is possibly TRBD2 (6 bases). This CDR3 is built from 14 residues. Between the trimmed V and J ends, which lost 3 bases and 2 bases, there was a span of 8 bases. The germline V gene encodes CDR1 MNHEY and CDR2 SMNVEV (reference sequence). The CDR3 sequence: CASSLRGPYNEQFF. The CDR3 coding sequence is TGTGCCAGCAGTTTGCGGGGACCCTACAATGAGCAGTTCTTC.

CDR3 DNA sequence: TGTGCCAGCAGCCACTTCCCAGGGGGCGACTATGGCTACACCTTC. This encodes CASSHFPGGDYGYTF. The chain combines TRBV6-1 with TRBJ1-2, with 8 nucleotides matching TRBD1. V lost 6 bases to trimming and J lost 3 bases; unmatched junction nucleotides: 9. Germline V gives CDR1 MNHNS, CDR2 SASEGT. This CDR3 region has 15 residues.

This CDR3 reads CASSSGTGGYGYTF. Here the CDR3 DNA reads TGTGCCAGCAGTTCCGGGACAGGGGGGTATGGCTACACCTTC. V and J are TRBV27 and TRBJ1-2; 11 bases agree with TRBD1. CDR1 MNHEY and CDR2 SMNVEV come from the germline V gene (reference sequence). The CDR3 has 14 amino acids. The junction had 3 bases not matched to a gene; V was cut back by 4 bases and J by 5 bases.

The chain is built from TRBV5-1 and TRBJ1-1, with a possible D match to TRBD1 (5 bases). The CDR3 consists of 13 residues. Trimming took off 7 bases at V and 1 base at J, with 11 bases between the two ends. Germline V gene lookup returns CDR1 SGHRS and CDR2 YFSETQ. DNA of the CDR3: TGCGCCAGCGGGCCTACAGGGAACACTGAAGCTTTCTTT. Amino acids: CASGPTGNTEAFF.